This TCR beta chain stems from a study of naive and memory T cell subsets (TCRdb year 2017). Background for the entire study: An open-source, UMI-based TCR alpha and beta sequencing pipeline was applied to sorted naive and memory peripheral blood T cell subsets. Complete agreement was observed between the functional CMV T cell responses and the IgG serology results. RNA was DNase-treated and reverse transcribed with TCR constant-region primers, mostly using SuperScript III.

Library preparation was by UMI-ligation and nested PCR. An equimolar mix of two oligonucleotides covering both TRBC1 and TRBC2 was used as the beta constant-region primer. The ligated cDNA went through four rounds of PCR with nested alpha and beta constant-region primers together with the SP2 primer. A single-stranded oligonucleotide bearing the SP2 primer plus a 12-nucleotide UMI was ligated onto the 3' end of the cDNA by T4 RNA ligase 1. The ligation reaction was kept at 16 degrees C for about 20-24 hours. PCR2 was typically run as a SYBR Green qPCR and stopped at a predetermined threshold to prevent over-amplification. Agencourt AMPure XP magnetic beads were used for all purifications after the first. Libraries were quantified by Qubit and checked on a TapeStation, with a main peak expected near 650 bp. The pooled libraries were sequenced on an Illumina MiSeq using v2 2x251 paired-end kits, which usually yielded 1-2 million reads per sample. Each sample's library went into the pool at roughly 4 nM, and roughly 5-7.5% PhiX was added to help with cluster recognition. As for how the authors treated the data: Using tag matching that tolerated one base-pair mismatch, Decombinator assigned V and J genes to FASTQ reads that had been processed by Demultiplexor. Collapsinator used UMIs to correct both sequencing errors and frequency errors arising from PCR heterogeneity. CDR3Translator translated TCRs and extracted CDR3s from the conserved cysteine to the FGXG phenylalanine, flagging non-productive sequences. Repertoires were subsampled to equal numbers of UMI-defined TCRs before Gini, Shannon entropy and inverse Simpson indices were calculated. Power-law fits to clonotype abundance distributions were performed by maximum likelihood within the linear range. For one naive CD8 sample, the pipeline and MIGEC produced similar UMI counts, unique TCR numbers and clonal distributions. In one analysis, naive TCRs also found in any memory subset of the same donor were removed from the naive repertoire. A set of 6,000 to 8,000 CMV-associated CDR3 sequences, compiled from VDJdb and a published dataset, was used to search the repertoires. TCRdb's own reprocessing of the public reads used fastp at Q25 and MiXCR and kept productive beta chains. Here each entry gathers all rows of one CDR3 protein and keeps the most common genes and DNA. The V and J calls were not made by the authors but by TCRdb's processing. The sample includes around 160,000 distinct CDR3 sequences, with about 23% observed a single time. The biggest ten clones account for less than 0.13% of the sample.

Separate amplification of TCR alpha and beta chain libraries was performed from the second PCR step onward. CMV status of each donor was established by measuring IFNgamma production from CD4+ T cells after fresh PBMCs were stimulated overnight with CMV viral lysate. CD4 T cells were positively selected using Miltenyi beads, after which CD8 T cells were positively selected from the CD4-negative fraction. Cells were stained for CD3, CD4, CD8, CD45RA, CD27 and a live/dead dye and were sorted on a BD Aria II into four subsets based on CD45RA and CD27. A few healthy volunteers provided blood, and the blood of each volunteer was split into CD4 and CD8 T cells and then into four differentiation subsets. Around 110 ml of peripheral blood was taken from each donor, and PBMC were separated by density-gradient centrifugation on Ficoll-Paque PLUS. After sorting, cells were lysed in RLT buffer, RNA was extracted using a Qiagen RNeasy kit, and the extracted RNA was stored at -80 degrees C.

The CDR3 holds 13 amino acids from the cysteine to the phenylalanine. This entry keeps only the CDR3 DNA: 39 bases, framed from base 1. The germline V gene encodes CDR1 SEHNR and CDR2 FQNEAQ (reference sequence). V lost 5 bases and J lost 9 bases; the stretch between them is 16 bases long. The sample holds one count of this clonotype. Its antigen has not been determined. One base away there is no much larger clone; base qualities are not given. On the study overall, not on this receptor specifically: The abundance of TCRs followed a power law with an exponent that differed between naive and memory subsets yet stayed consistent across the three individuals. A few larger clonotypes were present in naive repertoires, especially CD8 naive repertoires, and these clonotypes were possibly memory cells re-expressing CD45RA. In both CD4 and CD8 cells, a rise in Gini index and a fall in Shannon and inverse Simpson diversity were observed from naive through CM, EM and EMRA. Single alpha or beta chain sequences, rather than paired alpha/beta receptors, were used to define clonotypes. After error correction, only a single occurrence was seen for over 90% of naive TCR sequences, so much steeper abundance distributions were produced than in memory subsets. The repertoire findings for the naive and memory subsets could not be validated against a ground truth, as none was available. RNA-based TCR counts may be affected by expression changes linked to T cell activation and differentiation.

This receptor chain uses TRBV7-9 and TRBJ1-1, and the D gene may be TRBD1, 6 bases matching. The sequenced material came from naive CD4+ T cells from blood. The meaning of the sample's cell subset or site label: naive T cells, CD45RA high CD27+. The source of this sequence is a human donor in good health. The CDR3 has the sequence CASSTQGGGQAFF. The bases read TGTGCCAGCAGCACCCAGGGTGGGGGCCAAGCTTTCTTT.